This entry is about one TCR beta chain. Its antigen is undetermined. It was with 60 Vbeta and 13 Jbeta primers that the PCR ran. Sequencing used immunoSEQ multiplex PCR; TCRdb keeps in-frame clones, though not all of them. Here the sample spans approximately 96,000 clones, about 74% being singletons. These data belong to a study of cytomegalovirus exposure and HLA in healthy donors. Overall study findings and caveats: A later analysis showed that HLA-associated TCR beta chains had undergone more clonal expansion than equally common others. As was reported, the HLA-A and HLA-B alleles of most subjects were accurately predicted from TCR beta sequences. A likely sequencing artifact accounted for one observed cluster of highly shared sequence variants. CMV serostatus alone was available as immune exposure information.

This receptor was taken from a male donor in good health and CMV-seronegative. The sample taken for sequencing was PBMCs.

The CDR3 reads CASSPLRENTEAFF. CDR3 nucleotide sequence: TGTGCCAGCTCACCGCTCCGGGAGAACACTGAAGCTTTCTTT. V gene TRBV18 combines with J gene TRBJ1-1; D is unresolved. Germline CDR1 reads KGHSH; CDR2 reads LQKENI. V dropped 3 bases and J dropped 1 base, with 9 bases sitting between them. The length of the CDR3 is 14 residues. Drawing the rest from reference TRBV18 and TRBJ1-1, the complete variable domain is NAGVMQNPRHLVRRRGQEARLRCSPMKGHSHVYWYRQLPEEGLKFMVYLQKENIIDESGMPKERFSAEFPKEGPSILRIQQVVRGDSAAYFCASSPLRENTEAFFGQGTRLTVV.